The 22 T cell receptor beta chains below were found in one sample sequenced in a study of blood T cell repertoires in COVID-19. Here immunoSEQ multiplex PCR was the method, and the copy in TCRdb shows in-frame clones only, minus some. The data show tens of thousands of clones, around nine tenths seen once. Sequences were obtained from peripheral blood. All receptors come from a human donor in a cohort sampled during active COVID-19.

In this sample, this clone turned up once. The chain links TRBV30 to TRBJ1-2; D uncertain. The germline CDR1 and CDR2 sequences are GTSNPN and SVGIG (reference sequence). The germline V and J ends were trimmed by 0 bases and 3 bases, with 11 bases remaining between them. The CDR3 sequence is 14 residues long. Written as DNA, the CDR3 is TGTGCCTGGAGTGTACTAGAGGCGTACTATGGCTACACCTTC. This codes for CAWSVLEAYYGYTF. Full variable domain (missing parts from reference TRBV30 and TRBJ1-2): SQTIHQWPATLVQPVGSPLSLECTVEGTSNPNLYWYRQAAGRGLQLLFYSVGIGQISSEVPQNLSASRPQDRQFILSSKKLLLSDSGFYLCAWSVLEAYYGYTFGSGTRLTVV.

This chain links TRBV30 with TRBJ1-2; D may be TRBD1 (5 bases). V lost 2 bases to trimming and J lost 8 bases, with 21 bases between them. The CDR3 is made up of 15 amino acids. From germline, CDR1 is GTSNPN and CDR2 SVGIG (reference sequence). CDR3 nucleotide sequence: TGTGCCTGGAGTATCTCCCCGGGAGGGGCGGGGGGCTACACCTTC. Amino acids: CAWSISPGGAGGYTF.

The chain links TRBV6-5 to TRBJ2-7; possibly TRBD1 for D (6 bases). V was trimmed by 2 bases and J by 6 bases, leaving 14 bases between them. The V gene's germline CDR1 is MNHEY and CDR2 SVGAGI. This CDR3 has 14 amino acids. The CDR3 nucleotides are TGTGCCAGCAGTTACGGGCAGGGGACGGGCGAGCAGTACTTC. It codes for CASSYGQGTGEQYF.

This chain links TRBV6-5 with TRBJ2-3; D is perhaps TRBD1 (6 bases). V was pared by 8 bases and J by 2 bases, with 11 bases between. This CDR3 contains 13 residues. Germline V gene data show CDR1 as MNHEY and CDR2 as SVGAGI. The CDR3 nucleotides are TGTGCCAGCGGGGGCCAGCACACAGATACGCAGTATTTT. Its protein is CASGGQHTDTQYF.

This clone came up a few times. The gene calls are TRBV29-1 and TRBJ2-7; TRBD1 agrees at 8 bases. There are 13 residues in the CDR3. Germline lookup yields CDR1 SQVTM and CDR2 ANQGSEA. The V gene end was trimmed by 1 base and the J gene end by 5 bases; junction bases not matched to a gene: 4. DNA of the CDR3: TGCAGCGTTGAAGGACAGGGGAGCAACGAGCAGTACTTC. Translating it yields CSVEGQGSNEQYF.

V is TRBV27 and J is TRBJ1-6, with 11 bases aligning to TRBD1. Germline CDR1 MNHEY, CDR2 SMNVEV (reference sequence). The CDR3 covers 16 residues. The junction had 10 bases not matched to a gene; V was cut back by 6 bases and J by 9 bases. CDR3 amino acids: CASSHPRGQGASPLHF. As DNA, the CDR3 is TGTGCCAGCAGCCATCCCCGCGGACAGGGGGCTTCACCCCTCCACTTT.

This rearrangement joins TRBV9 to TRBJ2-3, with D maybe TRBD2 (5 bases). This CDR3 contains 16 residues. The germline V and J ends were trimmed by 1 base and 0 bases, with 12 bases remaining between them. Per the germline V gene, CDR1 is SGDLS and CDR2 is YYNGEE. The CDR3 loop reads CASSVSGLASTDTQYF. In DNA, the CDR3 is TGTGCCAGCAGCGTATCTGGTCTAGCTAGCACAGATACGCAGTATTTT.

J is TRBJ1-3 and V is TRBV14; D is unresolved. CDR1 and CDR2 (germline): SGHDN, FVKESK. V lost 0 bases and J 0 bases, leaving 6 bases between the germline ends. CDR3 size: 15 residues. DNA for the CDR3: TGTGCCAGCAGCCAAGATTTAAACTCTGGAAACACCATATATTTT. Its translation is CASSQDLNSGNTIYF.

This clone appeared once. This chain connects TRBV7-2 to TRBJ2-7; 12 bases match TRBD2. The CDR3 covers 18 residues. CDR1 is SGHTA, CDR2 FQGNSA, per germline. Germline trimming cut 0 bases from V and 3 bases from J; bases unmatched to any gene: 9. In DNA form, the CDR3 reads TGTGCCAGCAGCTTAGCGAGAGAGACTAGCGGGGGATACTACGAGCAGTACTTC. Its protein product is CASSLARETSGGYYEQYF.

V gene TRBV11-2 combines with J gene TRBJ1-2; possible D gene TRBD1, 5 bases. Trimming shortened V by 0 bases and J by 5 bases, and 16 bases separated the two germline ends. The CDR3 runs 16 residues. Germline V gene sequence: CDR1 SGHAT, CDR2 FQNNGV. CDR3 bases: TGTGCCAGCAGCTTAGATTATCGGGGGAGCGGTTATGGCTACACCTTC. Translating it yields CASSLDYRGSGYGYTF.

The rearrangement joins TRBV7-2 to TRBJ1-3; D is possibly TRBD1 (6 bases). CDR3 size: 16 residues. Germline V lookup: CDR1 SGHTA, CDR2 FQGNSA. V was trimmed by 4 bases and J by 0 bases, leaving 13 bases between them. CDR3 loop: CASSSSQGNSGNTIYF. CDR3 bases: TGTGCCAGCAGCTCGTCCCAGGGGAACTCTGGAAACACCATATATTTT.

V and J are TRBV27 and TRBJ1-6; 7 nucleotides line up with TRBD1. CDR3 length: 14 residues. Germline V gives CDR1 MNHEY, CDR2 SMNVEV (reference sequence). The ends lost 2 bases at V and 13 bases at J; junction bases unmatched: 8. DNA for the CDR3: TGTGCCAGCAGTTTAGGCGTCCGGGACAGCCCCCTCCACTTT. It codes for CASSLGVRDSPLHF.

In this sample, this clone turned up a few times. The chain couples TRBV7-9 to TRBJ1-3; the match to TRBD1 covers 10 bases. The junction had 6 bases not matched to a gene; V was cut back by 5 bases and J by 2 bases. Germline assignment: CDR1 SEHNR and CDR2 FQNEAQ (reference sequence). The CDR3 runs to 16 residues. The CDR3 DNA sequence: TGTGCCAGCAGCGCGGGGACAGGGGTTACTGGAAACACCATATATTTT. Translating gives CASSAGTGVTGNTIYF.

The V and J genes are TRBV7-6 and TRBJ1-1; 9 bases map to TRBD1. There are 15 residues in the CDR3. With V trimmed by 3 bases and J by 1 base, 3 bases remained unmatched. CDR1 is SGHVS, CDR2 FNYEAQ, per germline. The CDR3 DNA sequence: TGTGCCAGCAGCTTCGAGGGACAGGGGAACACTGAAGCTTTCTTT. Its protein product is CASSFEGQGNTEAFF. The full variable domain, its missing parts supplied by reference TRBV7-6 and TRBJ1-1, is GAGVSQSPRYKVTKRGQDVALRCDPISGHVSLYWYRQALGQGPEFLTYFNYEAQQDKSGLPNDRFSAERPEGSISTLTIQRTEQRDSAMYRCASSFEGQGNTEAFFGQGTRLTVV.

The rearrangement joins TRBV7-9 to TRBJ1-4; unclear D gene. The CDR3 covers 16 residues. Germline values: CDR1 SEHNR, CDR2 FQNEAQ (reference sequence). Trimming cost V 3 bases and J 3 bases, with 14 bases left between them. The CDR3 reads CASSFPKGQANEKLFF. CDR3 DNA sequence: TGTGCCAGCAGCTTTCCCAAAGGCCAGGCTAATGAAAAACTGTTTTTT.

This chain joins TRBV7-3 and TRBJ1-4; 10 nucleotides align to TRBD1. The CDR3 is 18 residues long. CDR1 is SGHTA, CDR2 FQGTGA, per germline. Germline trimming cut 5 bases from V and 0 bases from J; bases unmatched to any gene: 9. CDR3 region: CASSMNRQGAPTNEKLFF. The CDR3, as DNA: TGTGCCAGCAGCATGAACCGACAGGGGGCTCCAACTAATGAAAAACTGTTTTTT. Variable domain in full (rest from reference TRBV7-3 and TRBJ1-4): GAGVSQTPSNKVTEKGKYVELRCDPISGHTALYWYRQSLGQGPEFLIYFQGTGAADDSGLPNDRFFAVRPEGSVSTLKIQRTERGDSAVYLCASSMNRQGAPTNEKLFFGSGTQLSVL.

V gene TRBV6-6 combines with J gene TRBJ2-6; D unresolved. Germline values: CDR1 MNHNY, CDR2 SVGAGI (reference sequence). V was pared by 5 bases and J by 0 bases, with 11 bases between. There are 16 residues in the CDR3. The CDR3 DNA reads TGTGCCAGCAGTCTTTACCTACCCTCTGGGGCCAACGTCCTGACTTTC. Its protein is CASSLYLPSGANVLTF.

The V call is TRBV28, the J call TRBJ1-1; 9 bases are a match to TRBD1. V was pared by 3 bases and J by 0 bases, with 5 bases of the junction left unmatched. CDR1 is MDHEN, CDR2 SYDVKM, per germline. CDR3 length: 16 residues. The CDR3 is CASSLTGGRVNTEAFF. The CDR3 DNA sequence: TGTGCCAGCAGTTTGACAGGGGGTAGGGTGAACACTGAAGCTTTCTTT.

This chain uses TRBV7-6 with TRBJ1-5; TRBD1 is a possible D gene (6 bases). The ends were cut back, 5 bases at V and 5 bases at J, with 19 bases in the middle. Germline V CDR1 and CDR2: SGHVS, FNYEAQ. The CDR3 is 16 residues long. CDR3 nucleotides: TGTGCCAGCAGCCCCCAATGGGGGGGCTTCGATCAGCCCCAGCATTTT. It yields the protein CASSPQWGGFDQPQHF. Based on the CDR3 plus reference TRBV7-6 and TRBJ1-5, the full variable domain is GAGVSQSPRYKVTKRGQDVALRCDPISGHVSLYWYRQALGQGPEFLTYFNYEAQQDKSGLPNDRFSAERPEGSISTLTIQRTEQRDSAMYRCASSPQWGGFDQPQHFGDGTRLSIL.

The CDR3 loop is CASSPRGDEAFF. CDR3 bases: TGTGCCAGCAGTCCCAGGGGGGACGAAGCTTTCTTT. The gene calls are TRBV7-9 and TRBJ1-1; TRBD1 agrees at 7 bases. Looked up from germline, CDR1 is SEHNR and CDR2 is FQNEAQ (reference sequence). V lost 6 bases and J lost 8; bases outside the gene matches: 6. The length of the CDR3 is 12 residues.

This chain joins TRBV7-9 and TRBJ2-1; the match to TRBD2 covers 7 bases. Germline values: CDR1 SEHNR, CDR2 FQNEAQ (reference sequence). The CDR3 runs to 13 residues. V shed 8 bases, J shed 6 bases, and the junction held 7 bases outside the gene matches. The CDR3 nucleotides are TGTGCCAGCTCGGGGGGTTCTGGCAATGAGCAGTTCTTC. Protein sequence: CASSGGSGNEQFF.

J is TRBJ1-1 and V is TRBV4-2, with TRBD1 as a possible D gene (5 bases). This CDR3 is 15 amino acids long. Trimming pared 0 bases from V and 3 bases from J, leaving 11 bases between. Germline V gene sequence: CDR1 LGHNA, CDR2 YNFKEQ. CDR3 protein: CASSQDGGLDTEAFF. For the CDR3, the DNA is TGTGCCAGCAGCCAAGACGGGGGTTTGGACACTGAAGCTTTCTTT.